The next 2 T cell receptor beta chains were all read from a single sample in a study of control samples from healthy donors and cancer patients. Sequencing used immunoSEQ multiplex PCR; TCRdb keeps in-frame clones, though not all of them. Of some 95,000 clones detected, about 80% appear once; the ten largest clones hold 10%. Input material: blood. These receptor sequences come from a woman in her 30s in good health.

J is TRBJ2-5 and V is TRBV15, with a weak D call TRBD2 (6 bases). Between the trimmed V and J ends, which lost 1 base and 0 bases, there was a span of 12 bases. This CDR3 contains 16 residues. Germline V gives CDR1 LNHNV, CDR2 YYDKDF (reference sequence). This CDR3 reads CATSRVVRDYQETQYF. CDR3 nucleotide sequence: TGTGCCACCAGCAGAGTGGTACGGGACTACCAAGAGACCCAGTACTTC.

The CDR3 region is CASRRGQVNQPQHF. The DNA of the CDR3 is TGTGCCAGCAGGCGGGGACAGGTAAACCAGCCCCAGCATTTT. This rearrangement joins TRBV5-4 to TRBJ1-5; TRBD1 matches at 8 bases. With V trimmed by 5 bases and J by 7 bases, 8 bases remained unmatched. CDR3 length: 14 amino acids. CDR1 and CDR2 from the germline V gene are SGHNT and YYREEE (reference sequence).